This T cell receptor (beta chain) is from a study of spatial heterogeneity in lung cancer. TCRdb recomputed calls from the 5' RACE reads with MiXCR, one row per CDR3 protein. The table lists around 87,000 distinct CDR3 sequences, approximately 12% of them singletons. The sample holds many counts of this clonotype. Time point given: sample taken at primary tumor resection. Deletions cut 3 bases from V and 4 bases from J, with 12 bases between. There are 14 residues in the CDR3. Per the germline V gene, CDR1 is MNHEY and CDR2 is SMNVEV (reference sequence). Sequenced material: PBMCs, taken at surgery. The genes are TRBV27 and TRBJ1-1; D ambiguous. This TCR was sampled from a male donor with early-stage non-small cell lung cancer. The chain's CDR3 is CASSLNSGRTEAFF. Written as DNA, the CDR3 is TGTGCCAGCAGTTTGAATAGTGGGCGCACTGAAGCTTTCTTT.